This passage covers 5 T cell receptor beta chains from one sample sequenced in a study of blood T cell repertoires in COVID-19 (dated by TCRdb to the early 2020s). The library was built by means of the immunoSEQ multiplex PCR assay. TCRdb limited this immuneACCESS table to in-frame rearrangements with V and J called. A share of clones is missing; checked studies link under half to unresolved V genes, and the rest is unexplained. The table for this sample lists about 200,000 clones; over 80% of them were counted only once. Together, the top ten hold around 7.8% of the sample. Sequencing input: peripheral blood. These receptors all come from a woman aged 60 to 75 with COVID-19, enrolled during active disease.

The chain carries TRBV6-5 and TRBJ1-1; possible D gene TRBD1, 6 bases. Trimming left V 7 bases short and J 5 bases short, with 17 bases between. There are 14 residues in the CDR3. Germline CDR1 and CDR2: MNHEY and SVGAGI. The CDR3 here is CASIQQGTRTEAFF. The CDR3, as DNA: TGTGCCAGCATTCAACAGGGAACGAGGACTGAAGCTTTCTTT.

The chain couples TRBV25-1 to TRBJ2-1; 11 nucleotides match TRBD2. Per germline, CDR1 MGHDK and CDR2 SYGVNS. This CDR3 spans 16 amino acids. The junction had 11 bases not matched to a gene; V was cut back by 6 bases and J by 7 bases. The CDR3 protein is CASRAQLAGVRNEQFF. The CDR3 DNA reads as TGTGCCAGCAGGGCCCAACTAGCGGGAGTCCGGAATGAGCAGTTCTTC. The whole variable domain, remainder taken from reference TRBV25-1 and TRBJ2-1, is EADIYQTPRYLVIGTGKKITLECSQTMGHDKMYWYQQDPGMELHLIHYSYGVNSTEKGDLSSESTVSRIRTEHFPLTLESARPSHTSQYLCASRAQLAGVRNEQFFGPGTRLTVL.

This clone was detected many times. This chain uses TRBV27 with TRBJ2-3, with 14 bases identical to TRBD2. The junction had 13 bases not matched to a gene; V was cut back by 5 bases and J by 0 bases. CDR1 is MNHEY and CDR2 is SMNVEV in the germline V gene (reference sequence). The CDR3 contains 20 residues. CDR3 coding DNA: TGTGCCAGCAGTCCGAGGACTAGCGGGGGGACAGCTCAGAGCACAGATACGCAGTATTTT. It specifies CASSPRTSGGTAQSTDTQYF.

The CDR3 here is CASSPSWTGARIYGYTF. CDR3 coding DNA: TGTGCCAGTAGTCCGAGCTGGACAGGGGCGAGGATCTATGGCTACACCTTC. This chain connects TRBV19 to TRBJ1-2; 9 nucleotides match TRBD1. CDR3 size: 17 residues. Trimming took 5 bases from V and 4 from J; bases not matched to a gene: 14. Per germline, CDR1 LNHDA and CDR2 SQIVND (reference sequence).

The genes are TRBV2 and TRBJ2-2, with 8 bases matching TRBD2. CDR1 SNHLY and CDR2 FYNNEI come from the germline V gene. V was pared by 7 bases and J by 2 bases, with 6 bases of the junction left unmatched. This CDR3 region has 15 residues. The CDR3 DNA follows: TGTGCCAGCAAAAGGACTAGCCCCAACACCGGGGAGCTGTTTTTT. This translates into CASKRTSPNTGELFF.